This TCR beta chain was recovered during a study of blood T cell repertoires in COVID-19. V trimming: 3 bases; J trimming: 6 bases; junction bases outside the gene matches: 7. This CDR3 comprises 15 residues. Per germline, CDR1 MNHEY and CDR2 SMNVEV (reference sequence). Sequenced by immunoSEQ multiplex PCR; TCRdb stores in-frame clones only, minus some. The sample contains a few hundred thousand clones, over 75% of which appear only once. The V and J genes are TRBV27 and TRBJ1-5; 8 bases are a match to TRBD1. The TCR sequence derives from a woman in her 30s who had recovered from COVID-19. Sequencing was carried out using PBMCs or T cells enriched from blood (not recorded which). In DNA, the CDR3 is TGTGCCAGCAGTTTGGGAAGGACAGGGACTCAGCCCCAGCATTTT. Translation gives CASSLGRTGTQPQHF.